The 2 T cell receptor beta chains given below trace back to one sample, sequenced in a study of OX40 agonist ivuxolimab in advanced cancers. Sequencing was performed with immunoSEQ multiplex PCR; in TCRdb, only in-frame clones are kept and a portion is missing. The profile covers some 97,000 clones, with 90% appearing a single time and 0.31% taken by the ten largest. This sample comprised CD4+ or CD8+ T cells sorted from blood, obtained in a trial of the OX40 agonist ivuxolimab. Every receptor here comes from an adult with an advanced solid tumor such as melanoma, head and neck, liver or kidney cancer.

V usage is TRBV6-5 and J usage is TRBJ2-7, with 9 bases lining up with TRBD1. This CDR3 is 15 amino acids long. The germline V gene has CDR1 MNHEY and CDR2 SVGAGI. J lost 2 bases, V lost 6 bases, and 8 bases had no gene match. The CDR3 protein is CASSASGTGPYEQYF. The CDR3 DNA reads as TGTGCCAGCAGCGCCTCCGGGACAGGGCCCTACGAGCAGTACTTC.

This CDR3 reads CASSPPRPVNEQFF. The CDR3 region has the DNA TGTGCCAGCTCACCACCGCGTCCCGTTAATGAGCAGTTCTTC. The chain links TRBV18 to TRBJ2-1; D not certain. This CDR3 region has 14 residues. CDR1 and CDR2 from the germline V gene are KGHSH and LQKENI. The V gene lost 0 bases and the J gene lost 7 bases, with 10 bases spanning the gap.